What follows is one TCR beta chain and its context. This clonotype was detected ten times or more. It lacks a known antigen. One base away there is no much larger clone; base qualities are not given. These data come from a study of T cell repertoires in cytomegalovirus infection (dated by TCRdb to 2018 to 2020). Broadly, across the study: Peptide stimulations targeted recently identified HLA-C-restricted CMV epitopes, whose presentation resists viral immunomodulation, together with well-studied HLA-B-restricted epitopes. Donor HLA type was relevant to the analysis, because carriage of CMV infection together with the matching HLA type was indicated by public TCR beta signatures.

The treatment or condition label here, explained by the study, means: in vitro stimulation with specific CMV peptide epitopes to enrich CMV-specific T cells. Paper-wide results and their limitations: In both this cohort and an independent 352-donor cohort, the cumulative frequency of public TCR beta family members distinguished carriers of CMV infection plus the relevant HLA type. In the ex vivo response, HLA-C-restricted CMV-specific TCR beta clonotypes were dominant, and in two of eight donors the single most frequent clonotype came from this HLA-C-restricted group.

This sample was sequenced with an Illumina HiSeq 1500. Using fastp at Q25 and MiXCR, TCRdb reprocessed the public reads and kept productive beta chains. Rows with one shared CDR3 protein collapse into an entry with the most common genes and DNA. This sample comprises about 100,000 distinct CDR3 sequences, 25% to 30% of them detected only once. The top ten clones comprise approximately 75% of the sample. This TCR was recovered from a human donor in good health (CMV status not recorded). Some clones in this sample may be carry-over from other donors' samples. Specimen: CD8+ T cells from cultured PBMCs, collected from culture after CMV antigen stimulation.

CDR3 region: CASEEGTEAFF. The nucleotide sequence is TGTGCCAGCGAAGAGGGCACTGAAGCTTTCTTT. The chain links TRBV7-8 with TRBJ1-1; no confident D gene assignment can be made. Trimming takes 8 bases from V and 4 bases from J, and the germline ends sit 8 bases apart. Spanning cysteine to phenylalanine, the CDR3 consists of 11 amino acids. CDR3 DNA only is kept here, 33 bases in frame from base 1. CDR1 is given as SGHVS and CDR2 as FQNEAQ, both from the germline V gene.